This TCR beta chain originates from a study of low-dose radiotherapy and immunotherapy resistance in tumors. Study summary: For Cohort 1, fractions of 0.5 Gy were given every 2 weeks, reaching 6.5 Gy overall.

The time point denotes: after trial treatment. As for treatment: LDRT plus nivolumab, ipilimumab, low-dose cyclophosphamide and aspirin (RACIN trial). As a condition of eligibility, patients had advanced solid tumors lacking tumor-infiltrating lymphocytes. Gene-specific TRAV and TRBV primers were used for first-strand cDNA, covering alpha and beta chains. TCR amplification used around 20 PCR cycles, a constant-region primer and a V-primer adapter. TCRdb called the reads again in MiXCR, with one record for every CDR3 protein. This sample has 35,000 to 50,000 distinct CDR3 sequences; about 25% occur once, and the top ten carry about a tenth. The CDR3 has 13 residues. Germline CDR1 and CDR2: LNHDA and SQIVND (reference sequence). The germline V and J ends were trimmed by 4 bases and 10 bases, with 14 bases remaining between them.

The starting material was PBMCs, obtained after low-dose radiotherapy plus immunotherapy. The V gene is TRBV19, the J gene TRBJ2-1, with a weak D call TRBD1 (7 bases). The source is a male donor with prostate cancer. CDR3 amino acids: CASSKGAAGEQFF. The DNA for the CDR3 is TGTGCCAGTAGTAAGGGGGCCGCGGGGGAGCAGTTCTTC.